The table lists the clone carrying this TCR beta chain with a count of one. This sample is part of a study of cytomegalovirus exposure and HLA in healthy donors. Study in general: As released early, the data held 85 million to 95 million unique TCRs from HLA-typed donors.

Use of 60 Vbeta and 13 Jbeta primers characterized the PCR. Clones were sequenced by immunoSEQ multiplex PCR, and TCRdb holds only the in-frame ones, with some missing. This sample has 100,000 to 150,000 clones; about 74% occur once, and the top ten carry roughly 4%. This CDR3 is built from 18 residues. The junction had 13 bases not matched to a gene; V was cut back by 3 bases and J by 0 bases. CDR1 is SGHRS, CDR2 YFSETQ, per germline. The TCR comes from a woman aged 45-65 years in good health and CMV-seropositive. V and J are TRBV5-1 and TRBJ1-1, with 8 bases aligning to TRBD1. The sequencing input was PBMCs. For the CDR3, the DNA is TGCGCCAGCAGCTCCCACAGGGGGACCAAAGATATGAACACTGAAGCTTTCTTT. It encodes CASSSHRGTKDMNTEAFF.